The entry that follows covers one T cell receptor (beta chain) sequence. The antigen is not known. These data are taken from a study of monozygotic twins with inflammatory bowel disease. General study findings and limits: Distinguishing T cell subtypes was not possible.

This CDR3 region has 12 residues. Germline CDR1 SEHNR, CDR2 FQNEAQ (reference sequence). TCRdb re-analyzed the 5' RACE reads; it lists each CDR3 protein once, without DNA. With some 170,000 distinct CDR3 sequences in the sample, the ten largest clones hold roughly 2.6%. This chain connects TRBV7-9 to TRBJ1-1. The clonotype comes from a human donor with ulcerative colitis or Crohn's disease, or a healthy co-twin of an affected twin (not recorded which). Sequences were obtained from blood. This CDR3 is CASSFASTEAFF.